This TCR beta chain was identified during a study of CD8 T cells in cerebrospinal fluid in Alzheimer's disease (dated by TCRdb to 2020 to 2021). Background on the whole study: To assess CSF T cell clonal expansion, the study used two single-cell approaches: plate-based nested PCR sequencing and droplet-based sequencing. Whether clonally expanded T cells were present in cerebrospinal fluid from healthy elderly individuals and from patients with neurodegenerative disease was tested. In the droplet-based CSF analysis comparing patients with controls, 9 healthy controls (around 11,000 cells) and 9 patients with MCI or Alzheimer's disease (10,391 cells) were included. The CSF gene-expression analysis, which included patients with Parkinson's disease, covered a total of approximately 22 samples.

Beyond this particular receptor, the publication reports: In pooled data, a highly expanded clone (at least 3% of TCRs) was found in 1 of 10 healthy subjects versus most of the 6 Alzheimer's patients. It was cautioned by the authors that a causal link between EBV and Alzheimer's disease is not established by the detection of EBV-specific TCRs in CSF. Only samples with detectable clones (approximately 11 healthy, 5 MCI, 5 AD, 6 PD) were included in the overall clonality comparison. The largest CSF clone made up a higher percentage of TCRs in patients with MCI or Alzheimer's disease than in controls. The EBV-specific clones were neither the most highly expanded clones nor enriched among patients.

The CDR3 measures 16 amino acids from cysteine to phenylalanine. The protein alone is recorded here. According to the germline V gene (reference sequence), CDR1 reads SGHNT and CDR2 reads YYREEE. Every participant was in good physical condition and had no acute infectious disease. Neurodegeneration in patients was confirmed using biomarkers including neurofilament, amyloid-beta and tau. A live/dead marker was used to sort live CSF cells for droplet-based sequencing. CSF was obtained by lumbar puncture, and immune cells were pelleted by centrifugation at 300g. CSF samples were inspected for red blood cells, and any blood-contaminated sample was excluded. CSF cells were cryopreserved in freezing medium, frozen overnight at -80 degrees C, and subsequently stored in liquid nitrogen. Before analysis, CSF samples were stored for less than six months. With no count recorded, this clonotype is classed as medium-sized (0.01 to 0.1%) from frequency. No antigen is known for it.

Libraries were constructed by 10x single-cell sequencing. 10X Genomics single-cell V(D)J and 5' gene-expression libraries were used to profile CSF cells. An Illumina NextSeq550 was used to sequence the CSF single-cell TCR libraries. From the authors' description of their analysis: After V(D)J reads were mapped to the vdj-GRCh38 alts ensemble 2.0.0 reference, the Cell Ranger vdj pipeline was used to analyse the reads. A clonotype was defined as a group of cell barcodes sharing the same set of productive CDR3 nucleotide sequences. To link clonality with transcriptional profiles, clonotype information was added to the Seurat v3.0 gene-expression metadata. Exclusion was applied to CSF cells with more than 1,800 genes, more than 7,500 UMIs or more than 10% mitochondrial reads. To find TCRs with known antigen specificity, CDR3-beta sequences were matched against VDJdb. The network analysis of clone sharing was performed with the R package qgraph and was limited to TCRs that had complete alpha and beta chains. After reprocessing by TCRdb, each CDR3 protein sequence is one entry, and no DNA is given. TCRdb's processing, not the study's, gives the V and J calls here. The sample table on file contains some 980 distinct CDR3 sequences. The ten largest clones represent 10% to 13% of the sample.

What was sequenced was cerebrospinal fluid. The chain employs TRBV5-4 and TRBJ1-1. The TCR was taken from a human donor with mild cognitive impairment. The CDR3 sequence is CASSLDPRGTNTEAFF.